This T cell receptor beta chain was identified in a study of cytomegalovirus exposure and HLA in healthy donors. Study results and caveats: An observed cluster of highly shared sequence variants was recorded as a likely sequencing artifact. Later on, an analysis found that several of the most significant clusters appeared to be linked to common viral pathogens, which included parvovirus B19. Apart from CMV serostatus, no immune exposure information was available.

Deletions cut 2 bases from V and 7 bases from J, with 11 bases between. The CDR3 sequence is 12 residues long. Germline V gene data show CDR1 as GTSNPN and CDR2 as SVGIG (reference sequence). Of note for this clone: Its matching antigen is unknown.

Researchers ran the PCR with 60 Vbeta and 13 Jbeta primers. Repertoires were generated with immunoSEQ multiplex PCR, while TCRdb's copy carries only in-frame clones and drops some. The sample has around 200,000 clones, 75% to 90% seen once; the top ten hold under 0.75%. Sample: PBMCs. The source of this sequence is a boy under 18 in good health and CMV-seronegative. The chain links TRBV30 to TRBJ1-1; D gene ambiguous. CDR3 nucleotides: TGTGCCTGGAGTAGAGACTTGGATGAAGCTTTCTTT. It is translated as CAWSRDLDEAFF.